The source of this T cell receptor beta chain is a study of read filtering for tumor transcriptome and immune sequencing. This clonotype was seen repeatedly, ten times or more. V dropped 7 bases and J dropped 0 bases, with 9 bases sitting between them. The CDR3 runs to 13 residues. From roughly 400 ng of RNA, a library with molecular barcoded alpha/delta and beta/gamma adaptors was made. TCRdb redid the calling of the reads with MiXCR, one entry per CDR3 protein. The profile covers 94,000 or so distinct CDR3 sequences, with roughly an eighth appearing a single time and about 15% taken by the ten largest.

This receptor was obtained from a donor over 35 with multiple myeloma. The sample was a population of CD138-negative cells sorted from bone marrow. The rearrangement uses TRBV12-3 or TRBV12-4 and TRBJ1-1, with a tentative D call TRBD1 (6 bases). The CDR3 DNA reads TGTGCCAGCACCAACAGGGTGAACACTGAAGCTTTCTTT. This encodes CASTNRVNTEAFF.